The 23 T cell receptor beta chains given below trace back to one sample, sequenced in a study of T cells in Graves' hyperthyroidism and ophthalmopathy. Amplification of TCR beta CDR3 regions used RNA as the template. During a first-round RT-PCR of the TCR CDR3, the HTBI primer set was used. Via MiXCR, TCRdb re-called the multiplex PCR reads, giving one row per CDR3 protein. Found here are approximately 600,000 distinct CDR3 sequences, more than 11% of them singletons; the top ten hold around 5.4%. Source material: blood. These receptor sequences come from a woman in her twenties or thirties with Graves' hyperthyroidism that later progressed to Graves' ophthalmopathy.

V and J are TRBV20-1 and TRBJ2-7; 11 bases fit TRBD2. The trim removed 1 base at V and 0 bases at J, leaving 8 bases unmatched. The CDR3 is made up of 17 amino acids. Germline-derived CDR1 and CDR2 are DFQATT and SNEGSKA (reference sequence). The CDR3 DNA is TGCAGTGCTAGAGGGGCTAGCGGGAGGCCCAACTCCTACGAGCAGTACTTC. Amino acids: CSARGASGRPNSYEQYF.

This clonotype was seen repeatedly, ten times or more. The V and J genes are TRBV12-3 or TRBV12-4 and TRBJ2-7, with TRBD1 matching 10 bases. This CDR3 has 13 residues. With 7 bases clipped from V and 3 bases from J, the junction kept 3 bases outside the gene matches. In nucleotides, the CDR3 is TGTGCCAGCACCCGGGACAGGGGCTACGAGCAGTACTTC. Translation: CASTRDRGYEQYF.

This clonotype was observed a handful of times. At one of its ends the junction is not consistent with the germline gene, which may arise from a read error. This chain joins TRBV27 and TRBJ1-1, with a tentative D call TRBD1 (6 bases). The CDR3 has 13 amino acids. Germline CDR1 is MNHEY and CDR2 is SMNVEV (reference sequence). DNA of the CDR3: TGTGCCAGCAGTTTAAACTGGGACACTGAAGCTTCCTTT. Translating gives CASSLNWDTEASF.

This clonotype was seen many times. This chain connects TRBV19 to TRBJ1-2; TRBD1 agrees at 9 bases. Germline loops: CDR1 LNHDA, CDR2 SQIVND (reference sequence). This CDR3 has 15 amino acids. Trimming removed 4 bases from V and 5 bases from J; junction bases left unmatched: 8. The CDR3 here is CASSTRQGVRYGYTF. As DNA, the CDR3 is TGTGCCAGTAGTACCCGACAGGGGGTAAGGTATGGCTACACCTTC.

This clonotype showed up just a few times. The chain joins TRBV7-9 to TRBJ2-7; 7 bases fit TRBD1. Losses at the gene ends were 5 bases for V and 0 bases for J; bases not matched to a gene: 10. The CDR3 totals 16 residues. Germline CDR1 is SEHNR and CDR2 is FQNEAQ (reference sequence). The CDR3 bases are TGTGCCAGCAGCGGATACAGGGGCTCCAGCTCCTACGAGCAGTACTTC. Amino acid sequence: CASSGYRGSSSYEQYF.

This clonotype was observed at least ten times. Written as DNA, the CDR3 is TGCAGTGCTAGCGGTCTAGCGGGGAGCTCCTACGAGCAGTACTTC. It translates to CSASGLAGSSYEQYF. The rearrangement joins TRBV20-1 to TRBJ2-7; TRBD2 aligns across 9 bases. The CDR3 sequence is 15 residues long. The V gene end was trimmed by 3 bases and the J gene end by 0 bases; junction bases not matched to a gene: 6. CDR1 and CDR2 (germline): DFQATT, SNEGSKA (reference sequence).

This clonotype showed up many times. V usage is TRBV29-1 and J usage is TRBJ1-2, with 9 bases matching TRBD1. CDR1 and CDR2 (germline): SQVTM, ANQGSEA. This CDR3 has 13 residues. The J segment lost 5 bases and the V segment lost 4 bases, leaving 5 bases of the junction unmatched. This CDR3 is CSVAQGAEYGYTF. The CDR3, as DNA: TGCAGCGTTGCACAGGGGGCAGAGTATGGCTACACCTTC. The whole variable domain, filled in from reference TRBV29-1 and TRBJ1-2, reads SAVISQKPSRDICQRGTSLTIQCQVDSQVTMMFWYRQQPGQSLTLIATANQGSEATYESGFVIDKFPISRPNLTFSTLTVSNMSPEDSSIYLCSVAQGAEYGYTFGSGTRLTVV.

This clonotype was seen a few times. The chain uses TRBV3-1 and TRBJ1-4, with D unresolved. Trimming cost V 2 bases and J 8 bases, with 18 bases left between them. From germline, CDR1 is LGHDT and CDR2 YNNKEL (reference sequence). The CDR3 has 16 residues. This CDR3 reads CASSQPQTSSGEKLFF. CDR3 bases: TGTGCCAGCAGCCAACCCCAGACTTCATCGGGGGAAAAACTGTTTTTT.

This clonotype was picked up many times. This chain connects TRBV19 to TRBJ2-3; no definite D call. The CDR3 length is 13 residues. Per germline, CDR1 LNHDA and CDR2 SQIVND (reference sequence). Between the trimmed V and J ends, which lost 4 bases and 0 bases, there was a span of 5 bases. The CDR3 sequence: CASSKDSTDTQYF. The CDR3 nucleotides read TGTGCCAGTAGTAAGGACAGCACAGATACGCAGTATTTT.

The rearrangement joins TRBV6-2 or TRBV6-3 to TRBJ2-2; tentatively, D is TRBD1 (6 bases). With 2 bases removed from V and 0 bases from J, the gap between germline ends came to 13 bases. Germline assignment: CDR1 MNHEY and CDR2 SVGEGT. The CDR3 runs to 17 residues. Written as DNA, the CDR3 is TGTGCCAGCAGTTACCTGGGACACCCTTCGAACACCGGGGAGCTGTTTTTT. This codes for CASSYLGHPSNTGELFF.

With regard to this clonotype: This may come from a read error, since a much larger clone is one base off. The chain combines TRBV10-2 with TRBJ2-7, with 7 bases identical to TRBD2. CDR3 length equals 15 residues. The V and J ends lost 8 bases and 3 bases, in that order; junction bases with no gene match: 13. Germline CDR1 and CDR2: WSHSY and SAAADI. The CDR3 region is CASSDPGLPGYEQYF. CDR3 nucleotide sequence: TGCGCCAGCTCTGATCCGGGACTACCCGGCTACGAGCAGTACTTC.

This clonotype has ten or more counts. This rearrangement joins TRBV28 to TRBJ1-1; D remains ambiguous. V lost 6 bases and J lost 10, with 12 bases in between. Germline CDR1 is MDHEN and CDR2 is SYDVKM. The CDR3 is made up of 11 amino acids. The CDR3 DNA reads TGTGCCAGCAGCAACGCCAGGCGAGCTTTCTTT. It is translated as CASSNARRAFF.

This clonotype was seen only once. A read error may be the cause here, since a much bigger clone is one base away. The gene calls are TRBV2 and TRBJ2-2; 12 bases are shared with TRBD2. Germline V gene lookup returns CDR1 SNHLY and CDR2 FYNNEI. The CDR3 has 16 residues. CDR3: CASSPTSGRAAGQLFF. The CDR3 bases are TGTGCCAGCAGCCCGACTAGCGGGAGAGCGGCCGGGCAGCTGTTTTTT.

In nucleotides, the CDR3 is TGCAGTGCTAGGCCCCCCCAGTCGTCCTACAATGAGCAGTTCTTC. It specifies CSARPPQSSYNEQFF. The gene calls are TRBV20-1 and TRBJ2-1; D remains unclear. Germline V CDR1 and CDR2: DFQATT, SNEGSKA (reference sequence). The CDR3 is made up of 15 amino acids. The V end lost 3 bases, the J end lost 1 base, and 13 bases lay between the germline ends.

The table lists this clonotype with many counts. The rearrangement joins TRBV12-3 or TRBV12-4 to TRBJ2-3, with D uncertain. V shed 1 base and J shed 1 base, with 0 bases lying between them. The CDR3 totals 12 residues. The CDR3 DNA reads as TGTGCCAGCAGTTTAGGCACAGATACGCAGTATTTT. Amino acids: CASSLGTDTQYF.

This clonotype was recorded at least ten times. The rearrangement joins TRBV6-1 to TRBJ2-3, with D hard to call. V lost 6 bases to trimming and J lost 4 bases, with 17 bases between them. This CDR3 region has 15 residues. Germline lookup yields CDR1 MNHNS and CDR2 SASEGT. This CDR3 is CASRPQLDTPDTQYF. DNA of the CDR3: TGTGCCAGCAGACCTCAATTGGATACTCCAGATACGCAGTATTTT.

The V and J genes are TRBV19 and TRBJ2-1, with 11 bases fitting TRBD2. The germline CDR1 and CDR2 sequences are LNHDA and SQIVND (reference sequence). V lost 6 bases to trimming and J lost 7 bases; unmatched junction nucleotides: 8. The CDR3 has 15 residues. CDR3 sequence reads: CASRLRTSGYNEQFF. As DNA, the CDR3 is TGTGCCAGTAGGCTCCGGACTAGCGGGTATAATGAGCAGTTCTTC.

The genes are TRBV9 and TRBJ2-7; D tentatively fits TRBD1 or TRBD2 (5 bases each). CDR3 size: 12 residues. Germline V gene lookup returns CDR1 SGDLS and CDR2 YYNGEE. Trimming cost V 3 bases and J 6 bases, with 10 bases left between them. The CDR3 DNA reads TGTGCCAGCAGCGGGGACGTGGCCGAGCAGTACTTC. Amino acid sequence: CASSGDVAEQYF.

Of note for this clonotype: A much larger clone sits a single nucleotide away, making a read error possible. This chain uses TRBV7-9 with TRBJ2-7; weak D call: TRBD2 (5 bases). The CDR3 loop spans 14 amino acids. The germline V and J ends were trimmed by 4 bases and 8 bases, with 18 bases remaining between them. Germline V gives CDR1 SEHNR, CDR2 FQNEAQ (reference sequence). The CDR3 coding sequence is TGTGCCAGCAGCTCTCGTGCACTAGACTTACAGCAGTACTTC. This encodes CASSSRALDLQQYF. The full variable domain, in which reference TRBV7-9 and TRBJ2-7 provide the parts outside the CDR3, is DTGVSQNPRHKITKRGQNVTFRCDPISEHNRLYWYRQTLGQGPEFLTYFQNEAQLEKSRLLSDRFSAERPKGSFSTLEIQRTEQGDSAMYLCASSSRALDLQQYFGPGTRLTVT.

The chain employs TRBV7-2 and TRBJ2-7, with D perhaps being TRBD1 or TRBD2 (5 bases each). Germline CDR1 reads SGHTA; CDR2 reads FQGNSA. The CDR3 is made up of 17 amino acids. V was pared by 4 bases and J by 2 bases, with 21 bases between. The CDR3 loop is CASSSYITGTVTYEQYF. The CDR3 bases are TGTGCCAGCAGCTCCTATATAACGGGGACGGTTACCTACGAGCAGTACTTC.

The rearrangement joins TRBV13 to TRBJ2-4; D call uncertain. Germline V gene lookup returns CDR1 PRHDT and CDR2 FYEKMQ (reference sequence). The CDR3 is 14 amino acids. Deletions cut 6 bases from V and 0 bases from J, with 9 bases between. The chain's CDR3 is CASRLSLAKNIQYF. The CDR3 region has the DNA TGTGCCAGCAGGTTAAGCCTAGCCAAAAACATTCAGTACTTC.

For the CDR3, the DNA is TGTGCCAGTAGTCCGGATCTTAGCGGCTACGAGCAGTACTTC. Translation gives CASSPDLSGYEQYF. The gene calls are TRBV19 and TRBJ2-7, with D tentatively TRBD2 (6 bases). This CDR3 spans 14 amino acids. V was shortened by 5 bases and J by 3 bases, with 14 bases between the two germline ends. Germline CDR1 and CDR2: LNHDA and SQIVND (reference sequence).

The chain employs TRBV5-1 and TRBJ2-7; D is perhaps TRBD2 (5 bases). The ends were cut back, 4 bases at V and 2 bases at J, with 10 bases in the middle. The CDR3 loop spans 13 amino acids. The germline CDR1 and CDR2 sequences are SGHRS and YFSETQ. The CDR3 nucleotides are TGCGCCAGCAGCGCCTCCGGGGCCTACGAGCAGTACTTC. This codes for CASSASGAYEQYF.